Listed below are T cell receptor beta chains from one sample, sequenced in a study of radiation and T cells in renal cell carcinoma. TCRdb's copy holds only in-frame clones and misses some; the assay was immunoSEQ multiplex PCR. The sample includes approximately 43,000 clones, nearly 85% seen only once; the top ten take 27%. The source material was blood, sampled from a patient whose treatment included radiotherapy and nephrectomy. These receptors were obtained from a woman in her seventies with renal cell carcinoma. The CDR3 runs from the conserved cysteine through the conserved F or W. The D gene is left open where the match is weak. Some rows mark clone size as missing; the rest say once, few, many or name a class of expanded clone.

TRBV4-3	TRBJ1-2	NA	NA	CASSQDIGPGGYTF	TGCGCCAGCAGCCAAGATATCGGTCCTGGCGGCTACACCTTC
TRBV5-1	TRBJ1-1	NA	once	CASSVRPGSNTEAFF	TGCGCCAGCAGCGTCCGCCCCGGTTCCAACACTGAAGCTTTCTTT
TRBV5-1	TRBJ1-2	TRBD1	NA	CASSLGADTGVANYGYTF	TGCGCCAGCAGCTTGGGGGCCGATACAGGGGTAGCTAACTATGGCTACACCTTC
TRBV10-3	TRBJ1-1	TRBD1	few	CAIRGTGDTEAFF	TGTGCCATCAGAGGGACAGGGGACACTGAAGCTTTCTTT
TRBV5-6	TRBJ2-2	NA	NA	CASSLANTGELFF	TGTGCCAGCAGCTTGGCCAACACCGGGGAGCTGTTTTTT
TRBV7-9	TRBJ1-1	TRBD1	few	CASSIPRQGTNTEAFF	TGTGCCAGCAGCATTCCCAGACAGGGTACGAACACTGAAGCTTTCTTT
TRBV7-2	TRBJ2-3	TRBD2	NA	CASTPRGAGGLDTQYF	TGTGCCAGCACCCCCCGGGGAGCGGGGGGGCTGGATACGCAGTATTTT
TRBV15	TRBJ1-5	TRBD1	NA	CATSASGGARQPQHF	TGTGCCACCAGCGCCTCAGGGGGCGCGCGACAGCCCCAGCATTTT
TRBV4-3	TRBJ2-1	NA	NA	CASSQLVGGGYAEQFF	TGCGCCAGCAGCCAGTTGGTGGGAGGGGGATATGCTGAGCAGTTCTTC
TRBV5-1	TRBJ1-1	TRBD1	NA	CASSWRTGDTEAFF	TGCGCCAGCAGCTGGCGGACAGGGGACACTGAAGCTTTCTTT
TRBV15	TRBJ1-5	NA	NA	CATSRDDDQPQHF	TGTGCCACCAGCAGAGATGACGATCAGCCCCAGCATTTT
TRBV18	TRBJ2-1	TRBD2	NA	CASSPRRAGDNEQFF	TGTGCCAGCTCACCACGGAGGGCGGGAGACAATGAGCAGTTCTTC
TRBV19	TRBJ2-1	TRBD1	NA	CASRRTGGGDEQFF	TGTGCCAGTAGACGGACAGGGGGCGGGGATGAGCAGTTCTTC
TRBV19	TRBJ1-2	TRBD1	many	CASKVTITYGDREDRDYGYTF	TGTGCCAGTAAGGTCACGATAACTTACGGGGACAGGGAAGACAGAGACTATGGCTACACCTTC
TRBV18	TRBJ1-2	TRBD1	NA	CASTLQGAEGYTF	TGTGCCAGCACGCTACAGGGGGCTGAAGGCTACACCTTC
TRBV7-2	TRBJ2-5	NA	NA	CASSLRESWGETQYF	TGTGCCAGCAGCTTGAGGGAGAGCTGGGGGGAGACCCAGTACTTC
TRBV30	TRBJ2-6	NA	NA	CAWTSAVSGANVLTF	TGTGCCTGGACAAGTGCAGTATCTGGGGCCAACGTCCTGACTTTC
TRBV28	TRBJ2-1	NA	NA	CASSPSINEQFF	TGTGCCAGCAGTCCGTCCATCAATGAGCAGTTCTTC
TRBV20-1	TRBJ2-7	NA	NA	CSAMTSYEQYF	TGCAGTGCTATGACTAGCTACGAGCAGTACTTC
TRBV2	TRBJ1-5	NA	NA	CASSQQGYSNQPQHF	TGTGCCAGCAGTCAACAGGGTTATAGCAATCAGCCCCAGCATTTT
TRBV5-4	TRBJ2-5	TRBD2	NA	CASSPGTSGRVVETQYF	TGTGCCAGCAGCCCTGGGACTAGCGGGAGGGTCGTAGAGACCCAGTACTTC
TRBV19	TRBJ2-1	TRBD2	NA	CATQGAGGRSSYNEQFF	TGTGCCACCCAGGGAGCGGGAGGGAGGAGCTCCTACAATGAGCAGTTCTTC
TRBV19	TRBJ2-7	TRBD2	NA	CASSTSGLSYEQYF	TGTGCCAGTAGTACTAGCGGGCTCTCCTACGAGCAGTACTTC
TRBV7-2	TRBJ1-5	NA	NA	CASSLTPVGNQPQHF	TGTGCCAGCAGCTTAACCCCAGTCGGCAATCAGCCCCAGCATTTT
TRBV23-1	TRBJ2-3	NA	few	CASSQWGGSTDTQYF	TGCGCCAGCAGTCAATGGGGCGGGAGCACAGATACGCAGTATTTT
TRBV10-3	TRBJ2-3	NA	NA	CAIRTEATDTQYF	TGTGCCATTCGGACAGAGGCCACAGATACGCAGTATTTT
TRBV7-7	TRBJ2-2	NA	NA	CASSLVSVANTGELFF	TGTGCCAGCAGCTTAGTGAGTGTGGCGAACACCGGGGAGCTGTTTTTT
TRBV6-5	TRBJ2-7	NA	NA	CASSYSSSGSSYEQYF	TGTGCCAGCAGTTACTCGAGTTCTGGGAGCTCCTACGAGCAGTACTTC
TRBV5-1	TRBJ1-1	TRBD1	NA	CASSLEGQGLTNTEAFF	TGCGCCAGCAGCTTGGAGGGACAGGGACTGACGAACACTGAAGCTTTCTTT
TRBV9	TRBJ2-1	TRBD2	NA	CASSVAGASGSQNEQFF	TGTGCCAGCAGCGTAGCCGGGGCGAGCGGGAGTCAAAATGAGCAGTTCTTC
TRBV19	TRBJ1-2	NA	NA	CASSIGLTGRQDGYTF	TGTGCCAGTAGTATCGGCCTTACAGGGAGGCAGGATGGCTACACCTTC
TRBV6-6	TRBJ1-3	TRBD1	NA	CASTRDSDNSGNTIYF	TGTGCCAGCACTCGGGACAGCGATAACTCTGGAAACACCATATATTTT
TRBV29-1	TRBJ2-7	TRBD1	NA	CSVEVGQGTYEQYF	TGCAGCGTTGAAGTCGGACAGGGTACCTACGAGCAGTACTTC
TRBV19	TRBJ2-7	NA	NA	CASSIYGSSYEQYF	TGTGCCAGTAGTATTTACGGGAGCTCCTACGAGCAGTACTTC
TRBV6-5	TRBJ1-3	NA	NA	CASSYSSPSAGNTIYF	TGTGCCAGCAGTTATTCTTCACCCAGCGCAGGAAACACCATATATTTT
TRBV10-3	TRBJ1-1	NA	NA	CAISSTGTGNTEAFF	TGTGCCATCAGTTCTACCGGGACGGGGAACACTGAAGCTTTCTTT
TRBV18	TRBJ2-7	NA	NA	CASSPSSGSYEQYF	TGTGCCAGCTCACCATCTTCGGGGAGCTACGAGCAGTACTTC
TRBV19	TRBJ2-1	TRBD2	NA	CASTWGAGEANEQFF	TGTGCCAGTACCTGGGGAGCGGGAGAAGCAAATGAGCAGTTCTTC